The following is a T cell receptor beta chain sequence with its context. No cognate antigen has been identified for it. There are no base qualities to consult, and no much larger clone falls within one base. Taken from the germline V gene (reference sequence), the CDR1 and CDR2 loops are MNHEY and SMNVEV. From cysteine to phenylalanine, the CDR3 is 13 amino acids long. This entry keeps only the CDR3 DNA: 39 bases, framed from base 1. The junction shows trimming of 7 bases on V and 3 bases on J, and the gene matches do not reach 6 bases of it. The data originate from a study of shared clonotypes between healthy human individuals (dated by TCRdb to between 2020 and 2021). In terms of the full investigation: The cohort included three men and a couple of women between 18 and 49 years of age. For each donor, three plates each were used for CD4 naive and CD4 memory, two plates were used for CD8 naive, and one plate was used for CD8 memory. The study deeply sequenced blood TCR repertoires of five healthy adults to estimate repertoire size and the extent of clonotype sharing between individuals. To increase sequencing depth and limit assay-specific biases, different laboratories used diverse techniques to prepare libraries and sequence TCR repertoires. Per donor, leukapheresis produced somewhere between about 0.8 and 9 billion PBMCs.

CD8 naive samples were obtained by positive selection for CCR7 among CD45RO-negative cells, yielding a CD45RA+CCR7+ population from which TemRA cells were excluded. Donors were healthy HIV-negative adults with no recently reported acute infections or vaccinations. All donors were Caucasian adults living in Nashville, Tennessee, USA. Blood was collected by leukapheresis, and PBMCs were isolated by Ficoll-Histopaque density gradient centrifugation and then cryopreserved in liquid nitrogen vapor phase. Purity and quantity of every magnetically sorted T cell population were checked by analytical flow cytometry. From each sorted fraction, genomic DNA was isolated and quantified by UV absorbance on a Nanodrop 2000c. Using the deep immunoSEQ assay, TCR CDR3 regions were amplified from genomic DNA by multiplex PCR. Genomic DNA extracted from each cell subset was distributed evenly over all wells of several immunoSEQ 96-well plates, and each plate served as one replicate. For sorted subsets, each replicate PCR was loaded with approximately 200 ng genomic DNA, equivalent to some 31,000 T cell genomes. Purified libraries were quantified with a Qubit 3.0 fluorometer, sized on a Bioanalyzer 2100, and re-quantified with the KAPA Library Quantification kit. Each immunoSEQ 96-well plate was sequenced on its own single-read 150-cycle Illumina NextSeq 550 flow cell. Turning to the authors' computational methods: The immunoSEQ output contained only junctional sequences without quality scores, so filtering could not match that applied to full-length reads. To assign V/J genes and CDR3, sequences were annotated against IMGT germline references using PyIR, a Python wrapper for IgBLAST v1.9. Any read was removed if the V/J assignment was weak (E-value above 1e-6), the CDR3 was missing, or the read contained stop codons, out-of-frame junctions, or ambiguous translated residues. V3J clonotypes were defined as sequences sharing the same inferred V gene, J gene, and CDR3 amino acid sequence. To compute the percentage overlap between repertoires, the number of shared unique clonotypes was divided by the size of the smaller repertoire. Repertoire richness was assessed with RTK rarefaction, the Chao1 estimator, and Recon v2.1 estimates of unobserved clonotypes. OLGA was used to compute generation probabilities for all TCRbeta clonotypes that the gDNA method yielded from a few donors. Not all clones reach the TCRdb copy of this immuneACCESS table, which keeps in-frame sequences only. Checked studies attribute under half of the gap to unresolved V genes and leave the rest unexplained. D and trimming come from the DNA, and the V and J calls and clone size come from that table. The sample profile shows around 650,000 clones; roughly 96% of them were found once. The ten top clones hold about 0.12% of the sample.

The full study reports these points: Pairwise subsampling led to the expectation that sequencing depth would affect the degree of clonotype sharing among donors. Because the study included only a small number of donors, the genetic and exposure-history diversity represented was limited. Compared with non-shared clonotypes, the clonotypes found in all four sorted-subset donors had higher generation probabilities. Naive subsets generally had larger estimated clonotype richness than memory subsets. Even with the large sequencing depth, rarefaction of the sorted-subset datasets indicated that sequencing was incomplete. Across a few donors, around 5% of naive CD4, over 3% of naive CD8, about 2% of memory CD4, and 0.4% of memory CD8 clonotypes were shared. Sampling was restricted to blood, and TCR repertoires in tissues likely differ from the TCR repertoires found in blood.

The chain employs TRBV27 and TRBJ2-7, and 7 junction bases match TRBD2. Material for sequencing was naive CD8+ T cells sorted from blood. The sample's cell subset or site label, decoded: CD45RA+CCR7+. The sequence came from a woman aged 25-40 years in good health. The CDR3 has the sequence CASKPSGNYEQYF. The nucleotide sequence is TGTGCCAGCAAACCCAGCGGGAACTACGAGCAGTACTTC.